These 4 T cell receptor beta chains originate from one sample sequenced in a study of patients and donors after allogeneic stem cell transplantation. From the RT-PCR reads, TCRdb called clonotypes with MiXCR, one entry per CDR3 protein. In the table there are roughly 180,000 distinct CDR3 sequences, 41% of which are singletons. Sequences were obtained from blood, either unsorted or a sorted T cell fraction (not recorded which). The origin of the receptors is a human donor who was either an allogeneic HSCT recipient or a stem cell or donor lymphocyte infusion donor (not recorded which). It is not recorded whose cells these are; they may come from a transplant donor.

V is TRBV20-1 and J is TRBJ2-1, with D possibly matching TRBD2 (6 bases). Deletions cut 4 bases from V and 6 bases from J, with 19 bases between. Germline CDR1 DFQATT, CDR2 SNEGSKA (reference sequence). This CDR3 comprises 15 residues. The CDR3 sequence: CSAILKSPGVNEQFF. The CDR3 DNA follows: TGCAGTGCTATCCTAAAGTCCCCGGGAGTCAATGAGCAGTTCTTC.

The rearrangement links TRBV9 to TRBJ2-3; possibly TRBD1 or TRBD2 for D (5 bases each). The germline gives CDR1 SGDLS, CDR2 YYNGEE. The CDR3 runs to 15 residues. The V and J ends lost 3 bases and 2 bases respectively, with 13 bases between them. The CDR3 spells CASSGTVGTTDTQYF. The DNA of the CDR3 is TGTGCCAGCAGCGGGACTGTGGGGACCACAGATACGCAGTATTTT.

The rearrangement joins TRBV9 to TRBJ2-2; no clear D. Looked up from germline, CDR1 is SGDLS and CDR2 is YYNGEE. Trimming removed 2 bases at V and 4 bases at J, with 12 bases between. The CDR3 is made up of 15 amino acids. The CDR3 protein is CASSVDLRFTGELFF. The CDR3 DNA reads TGTGCCAGCAGCGTTGATCTCCGTTTCACCGGGGAGCTGTTTTTT.

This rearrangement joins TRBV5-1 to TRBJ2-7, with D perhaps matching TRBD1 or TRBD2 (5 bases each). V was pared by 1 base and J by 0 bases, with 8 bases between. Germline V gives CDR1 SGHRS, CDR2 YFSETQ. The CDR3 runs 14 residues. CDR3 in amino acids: CASSLTGTSYEQYF. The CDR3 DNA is TGCGCCAGCAGCTTGACCGGGACCTCCTACGAGCAGTACTTC.